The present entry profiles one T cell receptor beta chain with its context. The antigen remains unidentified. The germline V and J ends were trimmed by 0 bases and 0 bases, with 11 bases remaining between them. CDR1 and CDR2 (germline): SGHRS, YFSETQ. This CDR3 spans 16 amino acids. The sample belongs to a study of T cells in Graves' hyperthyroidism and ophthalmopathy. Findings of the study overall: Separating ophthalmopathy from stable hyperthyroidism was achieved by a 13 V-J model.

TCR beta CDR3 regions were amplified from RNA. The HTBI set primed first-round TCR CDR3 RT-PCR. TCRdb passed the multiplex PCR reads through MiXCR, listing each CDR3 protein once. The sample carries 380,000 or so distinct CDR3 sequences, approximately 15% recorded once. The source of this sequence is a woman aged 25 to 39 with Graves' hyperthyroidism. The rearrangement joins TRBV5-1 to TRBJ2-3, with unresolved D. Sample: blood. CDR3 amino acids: CASSLGQSTSTDTQYF. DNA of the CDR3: TGCGCCAGCAGCTTGGGTCAGAGCACTAGCACAGATACGCAGTATTTT. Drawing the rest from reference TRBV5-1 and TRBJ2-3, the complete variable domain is KAGVTQTPRYLIKTRGQQVTLSCSPISGHRSVSWYQQTPGQGLQFLFEYFSETQRNKGNFPGRFSGRQFSNSRSEMNVSTLELGDSALYLCASSLGQSTSTDTQYFGPGTRLTVL.